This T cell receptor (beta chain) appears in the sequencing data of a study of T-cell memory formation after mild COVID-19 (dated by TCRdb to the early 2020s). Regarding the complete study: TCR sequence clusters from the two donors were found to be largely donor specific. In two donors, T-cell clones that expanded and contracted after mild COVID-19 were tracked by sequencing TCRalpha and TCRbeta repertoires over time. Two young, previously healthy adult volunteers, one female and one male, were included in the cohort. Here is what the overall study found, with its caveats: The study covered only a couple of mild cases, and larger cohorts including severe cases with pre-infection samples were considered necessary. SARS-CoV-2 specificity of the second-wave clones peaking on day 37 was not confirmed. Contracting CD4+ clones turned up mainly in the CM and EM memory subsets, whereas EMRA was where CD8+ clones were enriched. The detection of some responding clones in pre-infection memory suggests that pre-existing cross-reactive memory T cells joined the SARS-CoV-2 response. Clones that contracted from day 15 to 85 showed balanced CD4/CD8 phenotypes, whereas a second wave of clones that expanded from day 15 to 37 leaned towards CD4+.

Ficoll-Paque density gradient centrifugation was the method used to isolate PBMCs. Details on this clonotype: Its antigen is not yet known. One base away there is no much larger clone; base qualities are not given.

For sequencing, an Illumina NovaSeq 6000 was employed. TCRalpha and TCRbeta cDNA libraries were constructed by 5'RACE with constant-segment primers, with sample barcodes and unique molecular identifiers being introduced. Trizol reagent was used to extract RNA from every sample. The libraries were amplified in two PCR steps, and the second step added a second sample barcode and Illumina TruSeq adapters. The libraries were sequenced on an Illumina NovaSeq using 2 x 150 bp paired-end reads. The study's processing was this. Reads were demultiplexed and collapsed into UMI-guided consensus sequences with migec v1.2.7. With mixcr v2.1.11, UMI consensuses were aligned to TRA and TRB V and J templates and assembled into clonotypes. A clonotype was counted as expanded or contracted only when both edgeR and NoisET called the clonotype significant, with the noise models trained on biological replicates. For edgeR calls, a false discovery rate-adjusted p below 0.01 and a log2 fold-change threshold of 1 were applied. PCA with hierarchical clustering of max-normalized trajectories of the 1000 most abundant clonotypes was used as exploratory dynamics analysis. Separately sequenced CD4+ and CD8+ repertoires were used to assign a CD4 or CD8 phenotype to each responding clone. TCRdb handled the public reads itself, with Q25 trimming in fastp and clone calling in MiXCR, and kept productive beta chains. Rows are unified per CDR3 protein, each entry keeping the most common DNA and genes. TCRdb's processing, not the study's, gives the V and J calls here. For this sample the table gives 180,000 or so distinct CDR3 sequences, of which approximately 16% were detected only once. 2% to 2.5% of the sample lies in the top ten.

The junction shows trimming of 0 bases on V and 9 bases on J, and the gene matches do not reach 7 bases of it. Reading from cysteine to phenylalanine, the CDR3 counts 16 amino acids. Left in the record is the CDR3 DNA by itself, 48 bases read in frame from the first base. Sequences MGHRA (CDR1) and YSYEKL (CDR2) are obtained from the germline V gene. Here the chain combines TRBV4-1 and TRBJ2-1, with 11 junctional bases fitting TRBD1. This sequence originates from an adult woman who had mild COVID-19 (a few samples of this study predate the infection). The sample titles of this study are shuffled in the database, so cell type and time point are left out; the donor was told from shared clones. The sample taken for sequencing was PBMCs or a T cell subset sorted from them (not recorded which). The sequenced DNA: TGCGCCAGCAGCCAAGAGCCCTGGGACAGGGGGGGTGAGCAGTTCTTC. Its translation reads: CASSQEPWDRGGEQFF.